This TCR beta chain emerged from a study of T cells expressing NK-cell markers. Across the study: Repertoire data for TCR beta were derived from sorted T cells (CD3+CD56+NKG2C+, CD3+CD56+NKG2C- and CD3+CD56-NKG2C+).

For each CDR3 protein, TCRdb gives one entry from its re-call of the 5' RACE reads, without DNA. This repertoire comprises roughly 20,000 distinct CDR3 sequences; its ten largest clones make up roughly 58%. CDR3 length: 15 residues. Per the germline V gene, CDR1 is SNHLY and CDR2 is FYNNEI. This rearrangement joins TRBV2 to TRBJ2-7; absent DNA, TCRdb's TRBD1 call cannot be checked. The source is a man between 18 and 69 years old in good health. Sequences were obtained from blood T cells: a sorted CD56 or NKG2C T cell subset, CD4+ or CD8+ T cells, or bulk PBMC T cells (not recorded which). The CDR3 loop reads CASSEGPGGLYEQYF.